The next 4 T cell receptor beta chains were all read from a single sample in a study of cytomegalovirus exposure and HLA in healthy donors. The primer mix had 60 Vbeta and 13 Jbeta primers. Here immunoSEQ multiplex PCR was the method, and the copy in TCRdb shows in-frame clones only, minus some. The sample gives 140,000 or so clones, 61% of which show up once; less than 2% is in the top ten. Sequenced sample: PBMCs. These receptors all stem from a male donor in good health and CMV-seronegative.

This chain links TRBV30 with TRBJ1-2, with TRBD1 as a possible D gene (5 bases). The CDR3 runs to 14 residues. The germline gives CDR1 GTSNPN, CDR2 SVGIG (reference sequence). V was shortened by 0 bases and J by 2 bases, with 10 bases between the two germline ends. CDR3 sequence: CAWSVGEGNYGYTF. In nucleotides, the CDR3 is TGTGCCTGGAGTGTCGGGGAGGGGAACTATGGCTACACCTTC.

This rearrangement joins TRBV6-1 to TRBJ1-2, with 7 bases identical to TRBD1. Germline V CDR1 and CDR2: MNHNS, SASEGT. CDR3 length: 14 residues. With 0 bases clipped from V and 8 bases from J, the junction kept 6 bases outside the gene matches. Written as DNA, the CDR3 is TGTGCCAGCAGTGAAGCGAGGGGACAGTGGGGCTACACCTTC. It is translated as CASSEARGQWGYTF.

This clone has only a few counts. The chain links TRBV10-1 to TRBJ2-3, with 7 nucleotides matching TRBD2. The junction had 18 bases not matched to a gene; V was cut back by 6 bases and J by 3 bases. The CDR3 contains 18 residues. Germline V CDR1 and CDR2: WNHNN, SYGVQD (reference sequence). The CDR3 region is CASRPHPSERGGTDTQYF. In DNA form, the CDR3 reads TGCGCCAGCAGGCCCCACCCTTCGGAGCGGGGAGGAACAGATACGCAGTATTTT.

The chain employs TRBV5-1 and TRBJ2-2; D possibly corresponds to TRBD2 (6 bases). The CDR3 runs 14 residues. Germline loops: CDR1 SGHRS, CDR2 YFSETQ. Trimming took off 3 bases at V and 7 bases at J, with 13 bases between the two ends. The CDR3 loop is CASSSRGVGGELFF. In nucleotides, the CDR3 is TGCGCCAGCAGCTCTCGCGGGGTTGGCGGGGAGCTGTTTTTT.